Below are 27 T cell receptor delta chains sequenced from a single sample in a study of γδ T cells in repeated Plasmodium falciparum infection. TCRdb called clones from the multiplex PCR reads again using CATT. This sample has tens of thousands of delta-chain clones, with approximately 1.5% found just once. Flow sorting of PBMC yielded separate Vgamma9/Vdelta2+ and Vdelta2-negative gammadelta T cell populations for bulk repertoire analysis. Input material: gamma-delta T cells from blood. The receptors originated from a pool of human donors (malaria-infected and uninfected, not separated).

About this clone: Translating this DNA gives a protein that differs at residue 16 from the TCRdb one, which belongs to a much larger clone; a read error is likely, and the protein shown is this translation. CDR3 nucleotide sequence: TGTGCTCTTGGGGACCCTTCTTCCTCCTGGGACTGGGGGAGAAGAGACGATAAACTCATCTTT. Its protein product is CALGDPSSSWDWGRRDDKLIF. The chain uses TRDV1 and TRDJ1, with 9 bases fitting TRDD3. The germline gives CDR1 TSWWSYY, CDR2 QGS. This CDR3 spans 21 amino acids. J was trimmed by 4 bases and V by 3 bases; bases with no gene match: 24.

This clone was detected a few times. TCRdb's listed protein matches a much larger clone and diverges from this DNA's translation at residue 3, likely through a read error; the protein shown comes from the DNA. The chain employs TRDV1 and TRDJ1; 8 bases agree with TRDD3. No J segment appears in TCRdb, so it was assigned here by matching the sequence to germline. This CDR3 has 22 amino acids. Germline V CDR1 and CDR2: TSWWSYY, QGS. The CDR3 sequence is CAPGERRETGGYQGSYTDKLIF. CDR3 in DNA: TGTGCTCCTGGGGAACGGAGGGAGACTGGGGGGTACCAAGGGTCGTACACCGATAAACTCATCTTT.

To note about this clone: This probably arose from a read error, given a far larger clone one base away. Other DNA sequences in this sample translate to the same CDR3. The CDR3 here is CALGELKASLAGGFTCTDKLIF. CDR3 DNA: TGTGCTCTTGGGGAACTAAAGGCCTCCTTGGCTGGGGGATTCACTTGCACCGATAAACTCATCTTT. This chain links TRDV1 with TRDJ1; TRDD3 aligns across 9 bases. In the absence of a J gene in TCRdb, the DNA was matched to germline to assign it here. Trimming cost V 0 bases and J 1 base; bases outside gene matches: 21. Looked up from germline, CDR1 is TSWWSYY and CDR2 is QGS. CDR3 length: 22 residues.

This clone was seen many times. The protein held in TCRdb is that of a much larger clone and does not match this DNA's translation at residue 17, likely because of a read error; the protein shown is translated from the DNA. The sample holds other DNA sequences that translate to the same CDR3. The gene calls are TRDV1 and TRDJ1; the match to TRDD3 covers 9 bases. Germline CDR1 is TSWWSYY and CDR2 is QGS. The CDR3 is 21 residues long. J lost 7 bases, V lost 3 bases, and 27 bases had no gene match. The CDR3 spells CALGEGTLRPARWGISGKLIF. The CDR3 bases are TGTGCTCTTGGGGAGGGAACCCTTCGCCCTGCTAGGTGGGGGATAAGCGGTAAACTCATCTTT.

This clone has a count of ten or more. TCRdb records a much larger clone's protein for this DNA, with a difference at residue 11 that likely arises from a read error; the protein given is the translation of the DNA. The chain couples TRDV1 to TRDJ1; 10 nucleotides match TRDD3. Germline V gene sequence: CDR1 TSWWSYY, CDR2 QGS. There are 13 residues in the CDR3. After removal of 2 bases from V and 13 bases from J, the junction contained 7 bases not matched to a gene. CDR3 DNA sequence: TGTGCTCTTGGGGAAGAACTGGGGGATGAACCCATCTTT. It is translated as CALGEELGDEPIF.

This clone occurred a few times. TCRdb pairs this DNA with a much larger clone's protein that differs at residue 6, likely a read error; the protein shown was translated from the DNA. This chain links TRDV1 with TRDJ1; 10 nucleotides align to TRDD3. Because TCRdb records no J gene, it was assigned here through a match of the DNA to germline. From germline, CDR1 is TSWWSYY and CDR2 QGS. The ends lost 2 bases at V and 3 bases at J; junction bases unmatched: 33. The CDR3 spans 25 residues. Here the CDR3 reads CALGESSWRAPADRVLGDTSDKLIF. CDR3 DNA: TGTGCTCTTGGGGAATCCTCTTGGCGAGCCCCTGCGGACAGAGTTTTGGGGGATACATCCGATAAACTCATCTTT.

This clone was recorded many times. TCRdb lists the protein of a much larger clone for this DNA, which differs at residue 9, so this is likely a read error; the protein given here is translated from the DNA itself. The CDR3 protein is CALGEGRFQLGDHIPDKLIF. CDR3 coding DNA: TGTGCTCTTGGGGAAGGTAGATTTCAGCTGGGGGATCACATCCCCGATAAACTCATCTTT. The chain uses TRDV1 and TRDJ1; 9 bases fit TRDD3. J was trimmed by 3 bases and V by 2 bases; bases with no gene match: 19. The germline CDR1 and CDR2 sequences are TSWWSYY and QGS. This CDR3 has 20 amino acids.

Comments on this clone: This DNA's translation differs at residue 25 from TCRdb's protein, which comes from a much larger clone; a read error is likely, and the protein shown is translated from the DNA. Other DNA sequences within the sample encode an identical CDR3. The V call is TRDV1, the J call TRDJ1; 9 nucleotides line up with TRDD3. In germline, CDR1 is TSWWSYY, CDR2 QGS. The CDR3 consists of 27 residues. Written as DNA, the CDR3 is TGTGCTCTTGGGGAGTATATAATTATTCCTTCCTTCTGTACTGGGGGACCTAAGGGACTGTACACCGATAAACCCATCTTT. Protein product: CALGEYIIIPSFCTGGPKGLYTDKPIF.

In this sample, this clone turned up many times. The rearrangement uses TRDV1 and TRDJ3, with 12 bases identical to TRDD3. This CDR3 comprises 23 residues. Germline CDR1 is TSWWSYY and CDR2 is QGS. Unmatched junction bases numbered 14, after V lost 2 bases and J lost 0 bases. CDR3 sequence (DNA): TGTGCTCTTGGGGAATCGGCGAACGACTGGGGGATACCGAGCTCCTGGGACACCCGACAGATGTTTTTC. Translated: CALGESANDWGIPSSWDTRQMFF.

This clone was detected a few times. The TCRdb protein, from a much larger clone, departs from this DNA's translation at residue 7, likely by read error; the protein shown derives from the DNA. The V gene is TRDV2, the J gene TRDJ1; 9 bases line up with TRDD3. As TCRdb names no J gene, one was assigned here on the basis of a DNA match to germline. V gave up 0 bases and J gave up 1 base; unmatched junction bases: 23. Germline V gene data show CDR1 as GEAIGNYY and CDR2 as EKD. The CDR3 sequence is 22 residues long. The CDR3 reads CACDTISPSVLGEGPLTDKLIF. The CDR3 bases are TGTGCCTGTGACACCATTAGCCCCTCCGTACTGGGGGAAGGTCCGCTCACCGATAAACTCATCTTT.

Only a few counts were recorded for this clone. TCRdb attributes to this sequence the protein of a much larger clone, which differs from the DNA translation at residue 14; a read error is likely, and the protein displayed is translated from the DNA. CDR3 region: CALGETVLPSAMGVRANTDKLIF. The CDR3 coding sequence is TGTGCTCTTGGGGAGACTGTCCTGCCTTCCGCGATGGGGGTACGCGCTAACACCGATAAACTCATCTTT. This chain links TRDV1 with TRDJ1; tentatively, D is TRDD2 or TRDD3 (6 bases each). The CDR3 covers 23 residues. With 3 bases removed from V and 0 bases from J, the gap between germline ends came to 35 bases. Per the germline V gene, CDR1 is TSWWSYY and CDR2 is QGS.

In its sample, this clone was seen a few times. This likely reflects a read error, since a far larger clone is one base away. In the same sample, other DNA sequences code for this CDR3. This chain uses TRDV3 with TRDJ1; 8 bases are shared with TRDD3. Trimming at V came to 1 base and at J to 5 bases, leaving 36 bases not matched to a gene. CDR1 is TVYSNPD and CDR2 is GDNSRS in the germline V gene (reference sequence). The CDR3 runs to 23 residues. CDR3 residues: CAFKKVLGPQGDKYPRYTDKLIF. As DNA, the CDR3 is TGTGCCTTTAAGAAGGTGTTGGGCCCCCAGGGGGATAAATATCCTAGGTATACTGATAAACTCATCTTT.

By share, this clone counts as medium-sized. In the same sample, other DNA sequences code for this CDR3. This chain links TRDV3 with TRDJ1, with 9 bases that match TRDD3. V lost 1 base and J lost 0; bases outside the gene matches: 18. The CDR3 loop spans 19 amino acids. The V gene's germline CDR1 is TVYSNPD and CDR2 GDNSRS (reference sequence). CDR3 protein: CAFNYRRPYWGTYTDKLIF. CDR3 DNA: TGTGCCTTTAACTACCGACGCCCGTACTGGGGGACGTACACCGATAAACTCATCTTT.

This clone came up a few times. The protein given by TCRdb reflects a much larger clone and differs at residue 9 from this DNA's translation, likely from a read error; the protein shown is the DNA's translation. The rearrangement joins TRDV2 to TRDJ3; D uncertain. The J gene, not given by TCRdb, was assigned here from a germline match of the nucleotide sequence. CDR3 length: 19 amino acids. Germline-derived CDR1 and CDR2 are GEAIGNYY and EKD. Trimming left V 2 bases short and J 0 bases short, with 16 bases between. CDR3 DNA sequence: TGTGCCTGTGACAGGGCTGGCTGGCCGGACTCCTGGGACACCCGACAGATGTTTTTC. This encodes CACDRAGWPDSWDTRQMFF.

As for this clone: A far larger clone is off by one base, so a read error is likely. The same CDR3 can be traced to other DNA sequences in this sample. The V gene is TRDV1, the J gene TRDJ1, with 7 bases identical to TRDD3. Assignment of the J gene here rests on matching the DNA to germline, because TCRdb gives none. Germline values: CDR1 TSWWSYY, CDR2 QGS. The CDR3 has 16 residues. V was clipped by 2 bases and J by 6 bases; unmatched bases: 12. The CDR3 nucleotides are TGTGCTCTTGGGGAAATGGGAGGGGGATCTCTCCATAAACTCATCTTT. This codes for CALGEMGGGSLHKLIF.

Ten or more counts support this clone. The sample has other DNA sequences that encode this CDR3 too. This chain links TRDV1 with TRDJ1; the match to TRDD3 covers 8 bases. Germline CDR1 and CDR2: TSWWSYY and QGS. The CDR3 sequence is 23 residues long. Trimming took 2 bases from V and 3 from J; bases not matched to a gene: 29. This chain's CDR3 is CALGEGHRTGGYAREGDADKLIF. CDR3 coding DNA: TGTGCTCTTGGGGAAGGACACCGTACTGGGGGGTACGCGAGGGAGGGGGATGCCGATAAACTCATCTTT.

Note on this clone: The TCRdb record carries a much larger clone's protein, which differs from this DNA's translation at residue 11; a read error is the likely cause, and the protein listed here is the DNA translation. The chain employs TRDV1 and TRDJ2, with 8 bases lining up with TRDD3. Per germline, CDR1 TSWWSYY and CDR2 QGS. CDR3 length equals 21 residues. The junction had 19 bases not matched to a gene; V was cut back by 4 bases and J by 0 bases. CDR3 amino acids: CALGVSSYWGVQTSLTAQLFF. CDR3 DNA sequence: TGTGCTCTTGGGGTTTCCTCGTACTGGGGGGTCCAAACTTCTTTGACAGCACAACTCTTCTTT.

This clone was found a few times. The TCRdb record carries a much larger clone's protein, which differs from this DNA's translation at residue 6; a read error is the likely cause, and the protein listed here is the DNA translation. The J gene is TRDJ1, the V gene TRDV1, with D possibly being TRDD1 or TRDD3 (6 bases each). The J gene is absent in TCRdb and was assigned here via DNA matching to germline. CDR1 and CDR2 (germline): TSWWSYY, QGS. V shed 5 bases and J shed 0 bases, with 31 bases lying between them. CDR3 size: 21 residues. The CDR3 region is CALGSSPGKYGSGADTDKLIF. Here the CDR3 DNA reads TGTGCTCTTGGGTCCTCTCCAGGGAAATACGGTTCTGGGGCCGACACCGATAAACTCATCTTT.

This clone showed up many times. V usage is TRDV1 and J usage is TRDJ1; 11 positions match TRDD3. Germline trimming cut 5 bases from V and 2 bases from J; bases unmatched to any gene: 16. CDR1 and CDR2 from the germline V gene are TSWWSYY and QGS. CDR3 length: 19 amino acids. This chain's CDR3 is CALGLEALFWGIPTDKLIF. In nucleotides, the CDR3 is TGTGCTCTTGGGCTAGAGGCCCTATTCTGGGGGATACCTACCGATAAACTCATCTTT.

This clone has a handful of counts. TCRdb pairs this DNA with a much larger clone's protein that differs at residue 17, likely a read error; the protein shown was translated from the DNA. V is TRDV1 and J is TRDJ1; the match to TRDD3 covers 9 bases. Since TCRdb gives no J gene, matching the DNA to germline was used here to assign it. The CDR3 has 25 amino acids. Germline lookup yields CDR1 TSWWSYY and CDR2 QGS. V was pared by 6 bases and J by 2 bases, with 37 bases of the junction left unmatched. As DNA, the CDR3 is TGTGCTCTTGGTTATCCCGGTAACCCTCTCTTCCAGCCTTGGGGGATATGCTCATATACCGATAAACTCATCTTT. It codes for CALGYPGNPLFQPWGICSYTDKLIF.

This clone was counted between two and nine times. TCRdb lists the protein of a much larger clone for this DNA, which differs at residue 17, so this is likely a read error; the protein given here is translated from the DNA itself. This chain links TRDV1 with TRDJ1; 11 bases match TRDD3. The germline V gene has CDR1 TSWWSYY and CDR2 QGS. The CDR3 covers 20 residues. CDR3 nucleotides: TGTGCTCTTGGGGAAACCCGGTACTGGGGGATATATTCCCACACCGATGAACTCATCTTT. This codes for CALGETRYWGIYSHTDELIF.

This clone came up a few times. A far larger clone is a single base away, which makes a read error likely. This same CDR3 is encoded by further DNA sequences in the sample. The CDR3 region has the DNA TGTGCCTTCACAGCTCTAAGGCCTTCCTATATACGTACCGGCATCGCTCGGTACACCGATAAACTCATCTTT. Protein: CAFTALRPSYIRTGIARYTDKLIF. This chain connects TRDV3 to TRDJ1; TRDD2 matches at 8 bases. J was trimmed by 0 bases and V by 3 bases; bases with no gene match: 36. Germline values: CDR1 TVYSNPD, CDR2 GDNSRS (reference sequence). This CDR3 is built from 24 residues. The full variable domain, completed using reference TRDV3 and TRDJ1, is CDKVTQSSPDQTVASGSEVVLLCTYDTVYSNPDLFWYRIRPDYSFQFVFYGDNSRSEGADFTQGRFSVKHILTQKAFHLVISPVRTEDSATYYCAFTALRPSYIRTGIARYTDKLIFGKGTRVTVEP.

This clone was found many times. A far larger clone is a single base away, which makes a read error likely. The sample has other DNA sequences that encode this CDR3 too. The chain carries TRDV1 and TRDJ1, with 12 bases lining up with TRDD3. CDR3 size: 20 residues. Germline trimming cut 0 bases from V and 3 bases from J; bases unmatched to any gene: 14. Germline CDR1 is TSWWSYY and CDR2 is QGS. CDR3 coding DNA: TGTGCTCTTGGGGAACTGATCCTCTCTCTCTGGGGGATACGACCCGATAAACTCATCTTT. Translated: CALGELILSLWGIRPDKLIF.

As for this clone: This DNA's translation and the protein TCRdb lists, from a much larger clone, do not match at residue 21, likely due to a read error; the protein shown is translated from the DNA. The CDR3 spells CALLKQSYWGIIALQRGYKLTF. In nucleotides, the CDR3 is TGTGCTCTTTTGAAACAATCCTACTGGGGGATAATCGCGCTTCAAAGGGGTTATAAACTCACCTTT. The V call is TRDV1, the J call TRDJ1, with 11 bases that match TRDD3. The CDR3 has 22 residues. Germline V CDR1 and CDR2: TSWWSYY, QGS.

Ten or more counts support this clone. The protein recorded in TCRdb matches a much larger clone and deviates from this DNA's translation at residue 18, suggesting a read error; the protein here is obtained by translating the DNA. The chain recombines TRDV1 with TRDJ1, with TRDD3 identical over 12 bases. Germline assignment: CDR1 TSWWSYY and CDR2 QGS. Trimming cost V 1 base and J 0 bases; bases outside gene matches: 24. This CDR3 contains 24 residues. CDR3 sequence reads: CALGEPTFFCPNWGIPCHTDKLIF. The CDR3 DNA sequence: TGTGCTCTTGGGGAACCCACCTTTTTCTGTCCTAACTGGGGGATACCCTGCCACACCGATAAACTCATCTTT.

The chain links TRDV1 to TRDJ1; unclear D gene. TCRdb supplies no J gene; here it was assigned by aligning the nucleotide sequence to germline. The CDR3 loop spans 19 amino acids. Germline lookup yields CDR1 TSWWSYY and CDR2 QGS. V shed 3 bases and J shed 2 bases, with 25 bases lying between them. The CDR3, as DNA: TGTGCTCTTGGGGAGCCGAGATCTCCTTGCGGAGACACAACCGATAAACTCATCTTT. Translated: CALGEPRSPCGDTTDKLIF.

A word on this clone: The protein in TCRdb stems from a much larger clone and differs at residue 13 from this DNA's translation, likely a read error; here the protein is translated from the DNA. The CDR3 DNA reads as TGTGCCTGTGACACCCTGCCTCCTGGGGGATACGGAAACACCGATAAACTCATCTTT. Residues: CACDTLPPGGYGNTDKLIF. The rearrangement uses TRDV2 and TRDJ1; TRDD3 agrees at 12 bases. The ends lost 0 bases at V and 0 bases at J; junction bases unmatched: 10. Germline values: CDR1 GEAIGNYY, CDR2 EKD. The CDR3 is made up of 19 amino acids.